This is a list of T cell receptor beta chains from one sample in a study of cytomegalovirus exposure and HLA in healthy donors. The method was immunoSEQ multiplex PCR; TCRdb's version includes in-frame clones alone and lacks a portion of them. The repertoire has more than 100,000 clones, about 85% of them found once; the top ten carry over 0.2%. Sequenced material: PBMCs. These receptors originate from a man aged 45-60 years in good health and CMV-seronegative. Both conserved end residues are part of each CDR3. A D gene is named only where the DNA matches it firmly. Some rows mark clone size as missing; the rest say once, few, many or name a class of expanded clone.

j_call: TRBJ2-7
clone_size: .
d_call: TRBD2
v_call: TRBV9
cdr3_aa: CASSAHRGVAYEQYF
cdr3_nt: TGTGCCAGCAGCGCCCACCGGGGGGTTGCCTACGAGCAGTACTTC

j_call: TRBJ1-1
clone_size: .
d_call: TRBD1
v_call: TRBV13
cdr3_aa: CAGTPGGRGETEAFF
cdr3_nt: TGTGCCGGCACCCCAGGGGGCAGGGGGGAGACTGAAGCTTTCTTT

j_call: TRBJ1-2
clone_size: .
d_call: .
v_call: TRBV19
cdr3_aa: CASSTTTAGGYTF
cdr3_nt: TGTGCCAGTAGTACCACCACAGCGGGAGGCTACACCTTC

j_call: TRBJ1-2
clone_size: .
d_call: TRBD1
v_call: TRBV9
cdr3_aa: CASSPRTGGMGGYTF
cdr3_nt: TGTGCCAGCAGCCCCCGGACAGGGGGCATGGGTGGCTACACCTTC

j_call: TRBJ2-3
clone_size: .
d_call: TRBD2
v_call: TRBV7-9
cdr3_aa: CASSLGAGEADTQYF
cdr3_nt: TGTGCCAGCAGCCTAGGGGCGGGAGAAGCAGATACGCAGTATTTT

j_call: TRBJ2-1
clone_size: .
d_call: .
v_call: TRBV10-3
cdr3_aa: CAISVDGGGIYNEQFF
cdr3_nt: TGTGCCATCAGTGTGGACGGAGGGGGCATCTACAATGAGCAGTTCTTC

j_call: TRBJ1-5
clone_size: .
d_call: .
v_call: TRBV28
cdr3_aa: CASSWIQGGGNQPQHF
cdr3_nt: TGTGCCAGCAGTTGGATCCAGGGTGGTGGCAATCAGCCCCAGCATTTT

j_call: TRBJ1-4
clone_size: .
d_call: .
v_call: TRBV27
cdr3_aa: CASSLGGAHEKLFF
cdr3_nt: TGTGCCAGCAGTTTAGGGGGGGCACATGAAAAACTGTTTTTT

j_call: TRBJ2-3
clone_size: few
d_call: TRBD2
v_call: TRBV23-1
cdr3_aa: CASSRRPSGRYTDTQYF
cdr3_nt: TGCGCCAGCAGTCGCCGGCCTAGCGGGAGGTACACAGATACGCAGTATTTT

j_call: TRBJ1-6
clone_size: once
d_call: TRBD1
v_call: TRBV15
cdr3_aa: CATSRRAGTGLSPLHF
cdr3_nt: TGTGCCACCAGCAGAAGAGCCGGGACAGGGTTGTCACCCCTCCACTTT

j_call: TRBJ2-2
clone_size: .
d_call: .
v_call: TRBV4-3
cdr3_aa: CASSQDAGIGELFF
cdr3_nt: TGCGCCAGCAGCCAAGACGCGGGAATCGGGGAGCTGTTTTTT

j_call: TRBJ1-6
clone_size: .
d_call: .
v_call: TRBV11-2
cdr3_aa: CASSLVLDRSFSPLHF
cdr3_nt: TGTGCCAGCAGCTTAGTTCTCGACAGGTCTTTTTCACCCCTCCACTTT

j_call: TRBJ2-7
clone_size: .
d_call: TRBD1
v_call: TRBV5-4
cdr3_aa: CASAKEPGTGSYEQYF
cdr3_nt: TGTGCCAGCGCCAAGGAGCCGGGGACAGGCTCCTACGAGCAGTACTTC

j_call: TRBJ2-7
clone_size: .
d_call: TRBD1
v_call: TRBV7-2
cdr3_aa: CASSGRLGQGIGEQYF
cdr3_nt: TGTGCCAGCAGCGGAAGGTTGGGACAGGGGATTGGCGAGCAGTACTTC

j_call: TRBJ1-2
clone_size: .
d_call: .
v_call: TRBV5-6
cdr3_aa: CASSSGTYGYTF
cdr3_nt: TGTGCCAGCAGCTCAGGAACCTATGGCTACACCTTC

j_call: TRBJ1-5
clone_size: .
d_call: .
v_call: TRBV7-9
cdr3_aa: CASSSSMVPNQPQHF
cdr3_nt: TGTGCCAGCAGCTCGAGTATGGTGCCCAATCAGCCCCAGCATTTT

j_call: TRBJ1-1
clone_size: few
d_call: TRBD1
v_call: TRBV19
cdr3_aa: CASSEGQRSMNTEAFF
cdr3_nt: TGTGCCAGTAGTGAGGGACAGAGGAGCATGAACACTGAAGCTTTCTTT

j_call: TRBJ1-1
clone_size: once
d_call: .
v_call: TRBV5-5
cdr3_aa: CASRERGELNTEAFF
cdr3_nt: TGTGCCAGCAGGGAGAGAGGAGAATTGAACACTGAAGCTTTCTTT

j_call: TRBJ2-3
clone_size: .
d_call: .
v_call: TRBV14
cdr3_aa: CASSQRNTGKQYF
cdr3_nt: TGTGCCAGCAGCCAACGGAACACGGGAAAGCAGTATTTT

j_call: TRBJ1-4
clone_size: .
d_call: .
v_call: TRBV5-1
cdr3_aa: CASSLGGQSNEKLFF
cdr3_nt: TGCGCCAGCAGCTTGGGTGGTCAGTCTAATGAAAAACTGTTTTTT

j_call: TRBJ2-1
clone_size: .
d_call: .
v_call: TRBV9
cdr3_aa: CASSPHSWGSINYNEQFF
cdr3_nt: TGTGCCAGCAGCCCCCACTCCTGGGGCAGTATTAATTACAATGAGCAGTTCTTC

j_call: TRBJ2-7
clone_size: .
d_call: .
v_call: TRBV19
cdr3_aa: CASSSRDAYEQYF
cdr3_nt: TGTGCCAGTAGTAGCAGGGATGCCTACGAGCAGTACTTC

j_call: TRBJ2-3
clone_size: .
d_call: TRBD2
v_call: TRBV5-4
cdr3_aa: CASSLKAGGPGGDTQYF
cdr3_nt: TGTGCCAGCAGCTTGAAAGCGGGAGGGCCTGGTGGCGATACGCAGTATTTT

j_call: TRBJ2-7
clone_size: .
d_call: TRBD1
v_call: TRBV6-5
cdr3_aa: CASSPDRERREQYF
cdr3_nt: TGTGCCAGCAGTCCCGACAGGGAACGGCGCGAGCAGTACTTC

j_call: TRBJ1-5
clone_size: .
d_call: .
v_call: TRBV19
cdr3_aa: CASRGGASNQPQHF
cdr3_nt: TGTGCCAGTAGGGGGGGGGCTAGCAATCAGCCCCAGCATTTT

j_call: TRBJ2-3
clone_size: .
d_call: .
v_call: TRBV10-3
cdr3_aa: CAISGFAPDTDTQYF
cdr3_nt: TGTGCCATCAGTGGCTTTGCGCCCGATACAGATACGCAGTATTTT

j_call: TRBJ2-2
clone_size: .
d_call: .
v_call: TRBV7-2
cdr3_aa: CASSGLGITGELFF
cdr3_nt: TGTGCCAGCAGCGGACTCGGGATCACCGGGGAGCTGTTTTTT

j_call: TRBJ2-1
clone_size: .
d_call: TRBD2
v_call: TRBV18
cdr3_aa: CASSPRASGHNEQFF
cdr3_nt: TGTGCCAGCTCACCACGGGCTAGCGGTCACAATGAGCAGTTCTTC

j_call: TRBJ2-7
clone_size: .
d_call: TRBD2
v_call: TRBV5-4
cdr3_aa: CASSVGLAGIYEQYF
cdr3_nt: TGTGCCAGCAGCGTGGGACTAGCGGGGATCTACGAGCAGTACTTC

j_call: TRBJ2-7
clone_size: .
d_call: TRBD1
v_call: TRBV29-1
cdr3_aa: CSVGQGDSYEQYF
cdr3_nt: TGCAGCGTTGGACAGGGAGATTCCTACGAGCAGTACTTC

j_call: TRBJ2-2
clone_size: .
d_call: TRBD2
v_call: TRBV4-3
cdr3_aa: CASSTGLVNAGELFF
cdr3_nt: TGCGCCAGCAGCACGGGACTAGTTAACGCCGGGGAGCTGTTTTTT

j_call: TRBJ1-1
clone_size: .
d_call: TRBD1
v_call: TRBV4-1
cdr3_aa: CASSQRGQGASEAFF
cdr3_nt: TGCGCCAGCAGCCAGAGGGGACAGGGGGCTTCTGAAGCTTTCTTT

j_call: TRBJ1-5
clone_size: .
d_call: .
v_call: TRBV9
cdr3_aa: CASSQQGSNQPQHF
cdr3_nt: TGTGCCAGCAGCCAACAGGGTAGCAATCAGCCCCAGCATTTT

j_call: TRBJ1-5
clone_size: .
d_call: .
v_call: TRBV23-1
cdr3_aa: CASSPPRGRNQPQHF
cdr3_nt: TGCGCCAGCAGCCCCCCTAGAGGGAGGAATCAGCCCCAGCATTTT

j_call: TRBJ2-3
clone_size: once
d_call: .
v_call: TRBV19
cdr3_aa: CASSIDPLATDTQYF
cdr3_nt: TGTGCCAGTAGTATAGATCCGCTAGCGACAGATACGCAGTATTTT

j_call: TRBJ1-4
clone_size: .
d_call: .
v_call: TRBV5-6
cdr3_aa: CASSTDSTNEKLFF
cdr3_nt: TGTGCCAGCAGCACGGACAGTACCAATGAAAAACTGTTTTTT

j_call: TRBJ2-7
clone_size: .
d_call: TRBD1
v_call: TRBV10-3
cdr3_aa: CAIRSTGQGAYEQYF
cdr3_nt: TGTGCCATCAGATCGACGGGACAGGGGGCCTACGAGCAGTACTTC

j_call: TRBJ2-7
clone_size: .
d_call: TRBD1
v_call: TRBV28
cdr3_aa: CASSLWSGTGYSYEQYF
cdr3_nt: TGTGCCAGCAGTTTATGGTCCGGGACAGGGTACTCGTACGAGCAGTACTTC

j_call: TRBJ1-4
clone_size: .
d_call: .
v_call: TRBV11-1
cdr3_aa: CASSLDGATNEKLFF
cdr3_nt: TGTGCCAGCAGCTTAGACGGAGCAACTAATGAAAAACTGTTTTTT

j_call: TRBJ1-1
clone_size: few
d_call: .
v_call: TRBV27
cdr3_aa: CASSLSVRNTEAFF
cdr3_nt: TGTGCCAGCAGTTTATCTGTCAGGAACACTGAAGCTTTCTTT

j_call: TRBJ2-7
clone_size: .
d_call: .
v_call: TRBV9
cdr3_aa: CASSVGSRGHEQYF
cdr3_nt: TGTGCCAGCAGCGTAGGGTCCAGGGGCCACGAGCAGTACTTC

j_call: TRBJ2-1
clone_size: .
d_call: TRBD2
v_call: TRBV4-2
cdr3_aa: CASSQASGGAGYNEQFF
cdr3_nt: TGTGCCAGCAGCCAAGCTAGCGGGGGGGCCGGATACAATGAGCAGTTCTTC

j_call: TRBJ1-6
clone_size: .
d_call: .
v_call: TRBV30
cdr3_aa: CAVESSYNSPLHF
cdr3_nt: TGTGCCGTAGAAAGCTCCTATAATTCACCCCTCCACTTT

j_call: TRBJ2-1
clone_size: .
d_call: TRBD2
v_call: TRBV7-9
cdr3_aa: CASSLEGGGGANEQFF
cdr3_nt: TGTGCCAGCAGCTTAGAAGGTGGCGGGGGGGCCAATGAGCAGTTCTTC

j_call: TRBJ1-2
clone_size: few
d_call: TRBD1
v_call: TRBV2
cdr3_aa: CASSEGSGGTYGYTF
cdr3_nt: TGTGCCAGCAGTGAAGGGTCAGGGGGGACTTATGGCTACACCTTC

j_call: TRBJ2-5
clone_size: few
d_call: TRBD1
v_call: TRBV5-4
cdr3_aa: CASSSPDRGFQETQYF
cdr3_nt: TGTGCCAGCAGCTCCCCCGACAGGGGATTCCAAGAGACCCAGTACTTC

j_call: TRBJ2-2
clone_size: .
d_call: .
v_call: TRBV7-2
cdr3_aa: CASSLATGGELFF
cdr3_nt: TGTGCCAGCAGCTTAGCGACAGGCGGGGAGCTGTTTTTT

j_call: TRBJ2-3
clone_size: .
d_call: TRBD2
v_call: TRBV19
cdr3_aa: CASRRLAGTDTQYF
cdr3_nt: TGTGCCAGTAGGAGACTAGCGGGCACAGATACGCAGTATTTT

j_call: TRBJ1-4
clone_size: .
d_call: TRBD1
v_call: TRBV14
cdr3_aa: CASSDSGQGGEKLFF
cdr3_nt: TGTGCCAGCAGCGATTCCGGACAGGGGGGGGAAAAACTGTTTTTT

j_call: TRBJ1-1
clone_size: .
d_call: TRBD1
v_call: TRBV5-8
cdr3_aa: CASSPGQGRRGNTEAFF
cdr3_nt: TGTGCCAGCAGCCCGGGACAGGGGAGGAGGGGAAACACTGAAGCTTTCTTT

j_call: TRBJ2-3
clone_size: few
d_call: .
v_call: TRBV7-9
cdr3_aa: CASSLDGVATDTQYF
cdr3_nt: TGTGCCAGCAGCTTAGACGGGGTTGCAACAGATACGCAGTATTTT

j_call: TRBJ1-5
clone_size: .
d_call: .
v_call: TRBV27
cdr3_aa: CASSSDRWYQPQHF
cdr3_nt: TGTGCCAGCAGTTCCGACAGGTGGTATCAGCCCCAGCATTTT

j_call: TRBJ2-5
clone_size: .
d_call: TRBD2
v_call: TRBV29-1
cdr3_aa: CSVGGGGRIETQYF
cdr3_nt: TGCAGCGTTGGAGGCGGGGGGAGGATTGAGACCCAGTACTTC

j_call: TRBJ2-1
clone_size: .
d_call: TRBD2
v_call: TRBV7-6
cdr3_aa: CASSLTSGRLLEQFF
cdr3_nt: TGTGCCAGCAGCCTTACTAGCGGGAGGTTGCTTGAGCAGTTCTTC

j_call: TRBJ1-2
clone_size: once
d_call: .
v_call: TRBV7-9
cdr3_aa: CASSSSGGGYGYTF
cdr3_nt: TGTGCCAGCAGCTCCTCCGGGGGAGGTTATGGCTACACCTTC

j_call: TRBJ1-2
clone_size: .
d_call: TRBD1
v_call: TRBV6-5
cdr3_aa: CASSYLRTGGSYGYTF
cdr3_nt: TGTGCCAGCAGTTACCTCCGGACAGGGGGCAGCTATGGCTACACCTTC

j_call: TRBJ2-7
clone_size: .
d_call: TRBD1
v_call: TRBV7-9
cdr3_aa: CASSPPTGDYEQYF
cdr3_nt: TGTGCCAGCAGCCCCCCGACAGGGGACTACGAGCAGTACTTC